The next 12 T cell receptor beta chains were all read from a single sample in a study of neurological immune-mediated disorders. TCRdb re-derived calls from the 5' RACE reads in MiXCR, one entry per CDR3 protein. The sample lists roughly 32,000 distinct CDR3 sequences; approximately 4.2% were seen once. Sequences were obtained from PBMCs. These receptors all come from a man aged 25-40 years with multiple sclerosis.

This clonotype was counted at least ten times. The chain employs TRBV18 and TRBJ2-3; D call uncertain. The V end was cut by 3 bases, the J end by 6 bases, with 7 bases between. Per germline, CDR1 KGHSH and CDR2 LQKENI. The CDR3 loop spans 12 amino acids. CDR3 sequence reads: CASSPSRDTQYF. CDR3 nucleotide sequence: TGTGCCAGCTCACCCTCTCGTGATACGCAGTATTTT.

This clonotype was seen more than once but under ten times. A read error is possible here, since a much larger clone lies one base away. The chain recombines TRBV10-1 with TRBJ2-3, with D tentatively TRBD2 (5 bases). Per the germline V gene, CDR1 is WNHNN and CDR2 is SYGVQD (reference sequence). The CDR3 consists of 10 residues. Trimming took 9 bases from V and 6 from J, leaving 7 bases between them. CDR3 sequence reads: CARRGDTQYF. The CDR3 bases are TGCGCCAGAAGAGGGGATACGCAGTATTTT.

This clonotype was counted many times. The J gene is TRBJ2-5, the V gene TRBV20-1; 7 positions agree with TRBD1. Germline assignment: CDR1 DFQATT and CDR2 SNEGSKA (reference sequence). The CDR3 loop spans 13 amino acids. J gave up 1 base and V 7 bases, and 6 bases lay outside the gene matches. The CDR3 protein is CSEATGPQETQYF. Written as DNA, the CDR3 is TGCAGTGAGGCGACAGGGCCCCAAGAGACCCAGTACTTC.

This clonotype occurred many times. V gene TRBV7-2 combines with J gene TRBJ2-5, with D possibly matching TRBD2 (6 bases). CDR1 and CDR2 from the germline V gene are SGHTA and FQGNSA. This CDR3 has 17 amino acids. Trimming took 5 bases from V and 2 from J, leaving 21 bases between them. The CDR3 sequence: CASSPRLRGYGQETQYF. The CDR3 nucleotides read TGTGCCAGCAGCCCGCGGCTCCGGGGGTACGGGCAAGAGACCCAGTACTTC.

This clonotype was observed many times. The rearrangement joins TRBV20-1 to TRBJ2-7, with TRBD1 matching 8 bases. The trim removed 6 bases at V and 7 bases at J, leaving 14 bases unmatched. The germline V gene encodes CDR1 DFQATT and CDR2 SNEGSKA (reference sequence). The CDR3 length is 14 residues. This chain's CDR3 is CSARDRNRVIEQYF. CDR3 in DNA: TGCAGTGCCAGGGACAGGAACCGGGTAATTGAGCAGTACTTC.

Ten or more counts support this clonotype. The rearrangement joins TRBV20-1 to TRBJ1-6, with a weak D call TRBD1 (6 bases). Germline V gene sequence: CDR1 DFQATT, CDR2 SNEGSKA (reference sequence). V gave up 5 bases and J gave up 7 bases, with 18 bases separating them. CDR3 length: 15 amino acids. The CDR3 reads CSALGIQGNNSPLHF. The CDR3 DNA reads TGCAGTGCTTTGGGTATACAGGGAAACAATTCACCCCTCCACTTT.

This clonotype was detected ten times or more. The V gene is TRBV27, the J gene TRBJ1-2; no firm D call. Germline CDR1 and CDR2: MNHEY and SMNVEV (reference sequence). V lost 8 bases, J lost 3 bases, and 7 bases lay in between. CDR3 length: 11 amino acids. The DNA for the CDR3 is TGTGCCAGCCTGGGTTACTATGGCTACACCTTC. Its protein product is CASLGYYGYTF.

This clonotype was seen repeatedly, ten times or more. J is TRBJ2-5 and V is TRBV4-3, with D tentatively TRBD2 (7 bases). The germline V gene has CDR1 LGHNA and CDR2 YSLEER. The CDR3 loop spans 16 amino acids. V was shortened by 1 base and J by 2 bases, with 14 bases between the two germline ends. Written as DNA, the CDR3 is TGCGCCAGCAGCCAAGTGGGTCGGGGGGCACAAGAGACCCAGTACTTC. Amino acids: CASSQVGRGAQETQYF.

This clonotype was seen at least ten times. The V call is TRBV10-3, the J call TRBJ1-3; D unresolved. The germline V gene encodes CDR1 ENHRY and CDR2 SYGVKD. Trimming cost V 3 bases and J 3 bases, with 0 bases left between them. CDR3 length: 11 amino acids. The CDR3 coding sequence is TGTGCCATCAGTGATGGAAACACCATATATTTT. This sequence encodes CAISDGNTIYF.

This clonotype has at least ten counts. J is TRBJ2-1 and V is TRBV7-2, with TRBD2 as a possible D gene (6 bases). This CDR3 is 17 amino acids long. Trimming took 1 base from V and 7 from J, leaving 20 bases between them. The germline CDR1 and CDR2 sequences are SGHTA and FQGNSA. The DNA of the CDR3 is TGTGCCAGCAGCTTAGTGGCGCGGGGTACGACTCTTAATGAGCAGTTCTTC. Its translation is CASSLVARGTTLNEQFF.

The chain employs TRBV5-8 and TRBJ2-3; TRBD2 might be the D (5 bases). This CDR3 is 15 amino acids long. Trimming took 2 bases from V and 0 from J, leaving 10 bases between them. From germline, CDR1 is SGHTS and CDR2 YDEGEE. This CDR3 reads CASSFGVSSTDTQYF. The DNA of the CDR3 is TGTGCCAGCAGCTTCGGGGTTTCTAGCACAGATACGCAGTATTTT.

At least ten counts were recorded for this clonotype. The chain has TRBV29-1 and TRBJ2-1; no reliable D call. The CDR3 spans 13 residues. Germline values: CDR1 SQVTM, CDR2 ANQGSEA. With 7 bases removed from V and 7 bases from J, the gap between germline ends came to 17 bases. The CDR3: CSGTIGGRNEQFF. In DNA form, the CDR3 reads TGCAGCGGCACGATTGGTGGGCGGAATGAGCAGTTCTTC.